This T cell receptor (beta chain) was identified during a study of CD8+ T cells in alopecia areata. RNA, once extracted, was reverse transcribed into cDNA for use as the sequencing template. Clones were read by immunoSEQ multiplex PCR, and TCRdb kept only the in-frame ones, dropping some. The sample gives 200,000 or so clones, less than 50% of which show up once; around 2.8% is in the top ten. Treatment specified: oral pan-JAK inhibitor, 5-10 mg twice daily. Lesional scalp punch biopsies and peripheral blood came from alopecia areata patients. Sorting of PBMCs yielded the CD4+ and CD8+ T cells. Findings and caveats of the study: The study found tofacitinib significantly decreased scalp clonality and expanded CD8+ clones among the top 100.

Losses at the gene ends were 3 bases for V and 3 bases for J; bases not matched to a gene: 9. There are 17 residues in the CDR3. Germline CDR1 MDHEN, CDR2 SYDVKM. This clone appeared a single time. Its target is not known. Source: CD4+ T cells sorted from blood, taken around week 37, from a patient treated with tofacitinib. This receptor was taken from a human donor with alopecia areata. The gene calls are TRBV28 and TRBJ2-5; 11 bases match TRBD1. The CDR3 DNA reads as TGTGCCAGCAGTTTCCTAGGACAGGGGGCTTGGGAAGAGACCCAGTACTTC. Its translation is CASSFLGQGAWEETQYF. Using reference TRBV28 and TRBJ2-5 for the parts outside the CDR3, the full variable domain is DVKVTQSSRYLVKRTGEKVFLECVQDMDHENMFWYRQDPGLGLRLIYFSYDVKMKEKGDIPEGYSVSREKKERFSLILESASTNQTSMYLCASSFLGQGAWEETQYFGPGTRLLVL.